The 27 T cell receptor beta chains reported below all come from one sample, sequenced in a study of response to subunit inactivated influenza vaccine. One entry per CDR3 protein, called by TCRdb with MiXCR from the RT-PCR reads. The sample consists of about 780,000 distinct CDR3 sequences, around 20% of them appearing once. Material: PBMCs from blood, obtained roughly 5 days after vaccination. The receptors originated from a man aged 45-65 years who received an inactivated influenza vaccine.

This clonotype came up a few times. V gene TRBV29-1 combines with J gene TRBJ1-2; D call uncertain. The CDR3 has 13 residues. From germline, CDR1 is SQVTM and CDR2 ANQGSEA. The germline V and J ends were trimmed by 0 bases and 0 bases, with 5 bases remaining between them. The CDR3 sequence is CSVEELSNYGYTF. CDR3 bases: TGCAGCGTTGAAGAGCTTTCTAACTATGGCTACACCTTC. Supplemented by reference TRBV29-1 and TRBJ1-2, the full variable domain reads SAVISQKPSRDICQRGTSLTIQCQVDSQVTMMFWYRQQPGQSLTLIATANQGSEATYESGFVIDKFPISRPNLTFSTLTVSNMSPEDSSIYLCSVEELSNYGYTFGSGTRLTVV.

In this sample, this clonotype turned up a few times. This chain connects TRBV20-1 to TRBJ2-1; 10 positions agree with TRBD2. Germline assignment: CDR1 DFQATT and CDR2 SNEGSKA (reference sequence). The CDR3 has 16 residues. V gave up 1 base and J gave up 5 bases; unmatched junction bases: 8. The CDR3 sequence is CSARGASGRAHNEQFF. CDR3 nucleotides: TGCAGTGCTAGAGGGGCGAGCGGGAGGGCCCACAATGAGCAGTTCTTC.

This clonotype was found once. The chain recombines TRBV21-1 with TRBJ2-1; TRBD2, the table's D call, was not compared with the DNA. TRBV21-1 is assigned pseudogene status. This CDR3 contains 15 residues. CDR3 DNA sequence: TGTGCCAGCAGCAAAGCCCCACTAGGTCTCAATGAGCAGTTCTTC. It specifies CASSKAPLGLNEQFF.

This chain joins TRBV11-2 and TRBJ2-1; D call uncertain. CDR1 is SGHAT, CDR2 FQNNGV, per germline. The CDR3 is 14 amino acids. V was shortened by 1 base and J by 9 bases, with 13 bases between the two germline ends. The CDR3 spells CASSLVAESREQFF. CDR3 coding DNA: TGTGCCAGCAGCTTAGTGGCGGAGTCCCGTGAGCAGTTCTTC.

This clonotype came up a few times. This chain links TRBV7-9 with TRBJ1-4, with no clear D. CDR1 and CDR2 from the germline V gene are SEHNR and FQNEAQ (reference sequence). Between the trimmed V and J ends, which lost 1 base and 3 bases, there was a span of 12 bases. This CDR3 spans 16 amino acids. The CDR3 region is CASSLVTGRPNEKLFF. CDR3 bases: TGTGCCAGCAGCTTAGTGACTGGCCGTCCTAATGAAAAACTGTTTTTT.

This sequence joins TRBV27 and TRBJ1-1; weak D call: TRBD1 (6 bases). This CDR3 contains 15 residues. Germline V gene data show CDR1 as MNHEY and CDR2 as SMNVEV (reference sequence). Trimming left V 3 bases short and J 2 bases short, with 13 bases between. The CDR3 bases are TGTGCCAGCAGTTTGGGGGCAGGCATTAACACTGAAGCTTTCTTT. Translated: CASSLGAGINTEAFF.

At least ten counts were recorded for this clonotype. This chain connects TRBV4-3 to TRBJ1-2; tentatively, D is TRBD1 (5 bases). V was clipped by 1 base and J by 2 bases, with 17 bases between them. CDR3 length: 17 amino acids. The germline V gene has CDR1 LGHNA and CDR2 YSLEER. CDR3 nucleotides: TGCGCCAGCAGCCAAGGGGACGGACAACACCGGAACTATGGCTACACCTTC. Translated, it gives CASSQGDGQHRNYGYTF.

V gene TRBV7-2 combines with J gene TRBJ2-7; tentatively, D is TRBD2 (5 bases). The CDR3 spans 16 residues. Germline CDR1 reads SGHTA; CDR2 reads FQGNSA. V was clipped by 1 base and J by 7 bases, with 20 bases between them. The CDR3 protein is CASSLVPRVPTGEQYF. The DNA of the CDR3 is TGTGCCAGCAGCTTAGTCCCGCGGGTCCCTACGGGTGAGCAGTACTTC.

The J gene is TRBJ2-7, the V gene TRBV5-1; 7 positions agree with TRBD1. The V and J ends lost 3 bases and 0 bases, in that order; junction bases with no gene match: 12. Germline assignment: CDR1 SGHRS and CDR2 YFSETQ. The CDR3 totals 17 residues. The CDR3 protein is CASSSAPTGVSSYEQYF. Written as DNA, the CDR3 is TGCGCCAGCAGCTCAGCCCCCACAGGGGTTAGCTCCTACGAGCAGTACTTC.

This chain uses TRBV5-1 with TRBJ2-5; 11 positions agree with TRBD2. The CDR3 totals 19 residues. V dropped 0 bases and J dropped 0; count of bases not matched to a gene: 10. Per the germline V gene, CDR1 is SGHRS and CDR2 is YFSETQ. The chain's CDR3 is CASSLVRGTSGMYQETQYF. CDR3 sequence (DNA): TGCGCCAGCAGCTTGGTTCGTGGGACTAGCGGAATGTACCAAGAGACCCAGTACTTC.

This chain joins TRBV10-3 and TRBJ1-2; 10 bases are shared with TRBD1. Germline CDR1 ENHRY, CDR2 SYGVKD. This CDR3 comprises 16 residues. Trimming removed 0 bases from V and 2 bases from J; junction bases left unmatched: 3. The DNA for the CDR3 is TGTGCCATCAGTGAGTCATGGACAGGGGGAAACTATGGCTACACCTTC. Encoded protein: CAISESWTGGNYGYTF.

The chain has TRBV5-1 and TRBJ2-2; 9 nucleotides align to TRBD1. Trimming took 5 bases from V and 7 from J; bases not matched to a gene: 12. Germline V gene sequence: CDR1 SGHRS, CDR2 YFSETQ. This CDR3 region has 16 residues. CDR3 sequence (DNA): TGCGCCAGCAGAGAACCGGGACAGGGAGTTGGCGGGGAGCTGTTTTTT. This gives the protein CASREPGQGVGGELFF.

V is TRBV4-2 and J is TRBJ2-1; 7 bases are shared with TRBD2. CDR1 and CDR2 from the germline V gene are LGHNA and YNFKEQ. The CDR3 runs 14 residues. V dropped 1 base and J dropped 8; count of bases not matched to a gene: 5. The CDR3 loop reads CASSQGTSFDEQFF. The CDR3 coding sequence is TGTGCCAGCAGCCAAGGGACTAGTTTCGATGAGCAGTTCTTC.

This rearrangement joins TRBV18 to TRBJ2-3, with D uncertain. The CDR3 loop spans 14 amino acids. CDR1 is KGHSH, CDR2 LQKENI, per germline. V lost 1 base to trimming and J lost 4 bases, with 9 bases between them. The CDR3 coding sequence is TGTGCCAGCTCACCACAAACCACCCCAGATACGCAGTATTTT. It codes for CASSPQTTPDTQYF. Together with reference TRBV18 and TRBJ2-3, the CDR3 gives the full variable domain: NAGVMQNPRHLVRRRGQEARLRCSPMKGHSHVYWYRQLPEEGLKFMVYLQKENIIDESGMPKERFSAEFPKEGPSILRIQQVVRGDSAAYFCASSPQTTPDTQYFGPGTRLTVL.

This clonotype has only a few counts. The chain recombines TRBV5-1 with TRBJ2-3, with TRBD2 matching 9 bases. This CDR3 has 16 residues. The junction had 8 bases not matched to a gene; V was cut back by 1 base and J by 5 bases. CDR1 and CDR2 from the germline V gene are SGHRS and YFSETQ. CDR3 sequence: CASSLRASGKLDTQYF. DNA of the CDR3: TGCGCCAGCAGCTTGCGGGCTAGCGGGAAATTAGATACGCAGTATTTT.

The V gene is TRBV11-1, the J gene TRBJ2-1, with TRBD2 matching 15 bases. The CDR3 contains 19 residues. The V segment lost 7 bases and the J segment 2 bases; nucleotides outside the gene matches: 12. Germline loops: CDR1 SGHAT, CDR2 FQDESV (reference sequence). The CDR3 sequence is CASNPLGLAGGQPYNEQFF. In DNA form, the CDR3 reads TGTGCCAGCAACCCCTTGGGACTAGCGGGGGGACAACCCTACAATGAGCAGTTCTTC.

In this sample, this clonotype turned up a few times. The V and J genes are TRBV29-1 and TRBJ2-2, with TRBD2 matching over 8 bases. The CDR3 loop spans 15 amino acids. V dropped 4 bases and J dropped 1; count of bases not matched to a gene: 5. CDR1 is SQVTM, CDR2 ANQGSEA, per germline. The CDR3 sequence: CSVGRTSLNTGELFF. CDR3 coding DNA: TGCAGCGTTGGGAGGACTAGCTTGAACACCGGGGAGCTGTTTTTT.

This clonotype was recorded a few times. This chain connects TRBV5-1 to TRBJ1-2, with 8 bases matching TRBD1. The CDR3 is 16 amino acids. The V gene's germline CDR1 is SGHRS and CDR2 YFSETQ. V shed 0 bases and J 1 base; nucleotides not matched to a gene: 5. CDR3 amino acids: CASSLGQGKFNYGYTF. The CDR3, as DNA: TGCGCCAGCAGCTTGGGACAGGGGAAATTTAACTATGGCTACACCTTC.

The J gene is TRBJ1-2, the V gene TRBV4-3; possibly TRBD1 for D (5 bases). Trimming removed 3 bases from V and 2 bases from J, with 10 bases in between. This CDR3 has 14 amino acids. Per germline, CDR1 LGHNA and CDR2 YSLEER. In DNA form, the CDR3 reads TGCGCCAGCAGCCAGGACACCTTCAACTATGGCTACACCTTC. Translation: CASSQDTFNYGYTF.

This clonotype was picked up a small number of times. The CDR3: CASSHDTRAENSPLHF. CDR3 nucleotide sequence: TGCGCCAGCAGCCATGACACTCGGGCCGAGAATTCACCCCTCCACTTT. V usage is TRBV4-3 and J usage is TRBJ1-6; D not resolved. This CDR3 contains 16 residues. V lost 3 bases and J 7 bases, leaving 16 bases between the germline ends. Germline V CDR1 and CDR2: LGHNA, YSLEER.

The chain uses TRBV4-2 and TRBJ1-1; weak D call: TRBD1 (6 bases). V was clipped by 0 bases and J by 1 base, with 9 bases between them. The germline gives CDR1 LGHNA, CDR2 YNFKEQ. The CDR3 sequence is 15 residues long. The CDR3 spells CASSQESQGNTEAFF. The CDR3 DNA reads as TGTGCCAGCAGCCAAGAGTCACAGGGGAACACTGAAGCTTTCTTT.

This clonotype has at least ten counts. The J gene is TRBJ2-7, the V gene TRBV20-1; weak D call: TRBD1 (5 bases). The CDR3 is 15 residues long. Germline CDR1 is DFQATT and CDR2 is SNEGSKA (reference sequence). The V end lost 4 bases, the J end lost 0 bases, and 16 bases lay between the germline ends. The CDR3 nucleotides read TGCAGTGCTACCGATTGGGGCGGAAGCTCCTACGAGCAGTACTTC. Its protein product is CSATDWGGSSYEQYF.

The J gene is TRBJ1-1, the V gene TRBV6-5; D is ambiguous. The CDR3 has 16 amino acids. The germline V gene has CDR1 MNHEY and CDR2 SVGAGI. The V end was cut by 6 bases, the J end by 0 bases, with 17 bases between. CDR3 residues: CASSSREFLMNTEAFF. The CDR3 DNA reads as TGTGCCAGCAGCTCTCGTGAGTTCCTGATGAACACTGAAGCTTTCTTT.

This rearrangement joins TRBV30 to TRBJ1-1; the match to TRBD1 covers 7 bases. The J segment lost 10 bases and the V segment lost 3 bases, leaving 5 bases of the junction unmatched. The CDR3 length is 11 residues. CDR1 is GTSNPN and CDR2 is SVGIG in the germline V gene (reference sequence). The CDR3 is CAWRRQGRAFF. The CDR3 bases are TGTGCCTGGAGAAGACAGGGCAGAGCTTTCTTT.

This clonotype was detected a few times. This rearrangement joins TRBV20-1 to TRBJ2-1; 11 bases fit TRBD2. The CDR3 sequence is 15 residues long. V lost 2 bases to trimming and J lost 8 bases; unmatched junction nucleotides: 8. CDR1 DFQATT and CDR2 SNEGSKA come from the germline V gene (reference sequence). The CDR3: CSARRSSSGGHEQFF. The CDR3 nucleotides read TGCAGTGCTAGACGTTCCTCTAGCGGGGGGCATGAGCAGTTCTTC.

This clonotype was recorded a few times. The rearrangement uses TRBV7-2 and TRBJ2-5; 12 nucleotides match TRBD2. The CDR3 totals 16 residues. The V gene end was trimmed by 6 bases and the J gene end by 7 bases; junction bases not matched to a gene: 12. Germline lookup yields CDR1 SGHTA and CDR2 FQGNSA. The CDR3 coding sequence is TGTGCCAGCAGGAGTGGACTAGCGGGGCCTCGAGTGACCCAGTACTTC. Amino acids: CASRSGLAGPRVTQYF.

The CDR3 protein is CASSSTTGKNYGYTF. In DNA form, the CDR3 reads TGTGCCAGCAGTTCAACGACAGGAAAGAACTATGGCTACACCTTC. The gene calls are TRBV6-5 and TRBJ1-2, with D possibly TRBD1 on 6 matching bases. The CDR3 contains 15 residues. With 4 bases removed from V and 2 bases from J, the gap between germline ends came to 14 bases. Per the germline V gene, CDR1 is MNHEY and CDR2 is SVGAGI.